Below are 14 T cell receptor beta chains sequenced from a single sample in a study of CD8 T cells in ankylosing spondylitis. The study, taken as a whole, reports: Within ankylosing spondylitis blood, a TCR beta motif made up of several highly homologous variants appeared to be characteristic.

These receptors have no identified antigens. TCRdb called the 5' RACE reads again in MiXCR, with one record for every CDR3 protein. In the table there are over 600,000 distinct CDR3 sequences, roughly 19% of which are singletons. Sequencing used blood, either unsorted or a sorted T cell fraction (not recorded which). These receptors all stem from a male donor with ankylosing spondylitis.

This clonotype has a handful of counts. The V gene is TRBV12-3 or TRBV12-4, the J gene TRBJ2-7, with TRBD1 identical over 9 bases. The V and J ends lost 10 bases and 0 bases, in that order; junction bases with no gene match: 4. The CDR3 loop spans 13 amino acids. As DNA, the CDR3 is TGTGCCACTACGGGACAGGGCTCCTACGAGCAGTACTTC. Translation: CATTGQGSYEQYF.

This clonotype was picked up a small number of times. The V and J genes are TRBV5-1 and TRBJ2-2; 14 bases are a match to TRBD2. The V gene end was trimmed by 4 bases and the J gene end by 4 bases; junction bases not matched to a gene: 15. CDR1 is SGHRS, CDR2 YFSETQ, per germline. The CDR3 has 20 amino acids. CDR3 sequence (DNA): TGCGCCAGCAGCCCAAACTCCGGGACTAGCGGGAGATTTGGCACCGGGGAGCTGTTTTTT. Translating it yields CASSPNSGTSGRFGTGELFF.

The chain joins TRBV4-1 to TRBJ1-4; D not certain. The CDR3 runs 16 residues. Germline values: CDR1 MGHRA, CDR2 YSYEKL. V was pared by 0 bases and J by 3 bases, with 11 bases between. The CDR3 nucleotides are TGCGCCAGCAGCCAAGATCCGTTTCCAGCTAATGAAAAACTGTTTTTT. It translates to CASSQDPFPANEKLFF.

The chain recombines TRBV4-2 with TRBJ2-7, with D possibly TRBD2 on 5 matching bases. Trimming took off 1 base at V and 2 bases at J, with 12 bases between the two ends. This CDR3 comprises 15 residues. Germline loops: CDR1 LGHNA, CDR2 YNFKEQ. The CDR3 here is CASSQVNGEAYEQYF. The DNA of the CDR3 is TGTGCCAGCAGCCAAGTAAACGGGGAAGCCTACGAGCAGTACTTC.

A few counts support this clonotype. This rearrangement joins TRBV10-3 to TRBJ1-5, with D perhaps TRBD1 (5 bases). The CDR3 contains 12 residues. Germline loops: CDR1 ENHRY, CDR2 SYGVKD. Trimming removed 3 bases at V and 5 bases at J, with 5 bases between. As DNA, the CDR3 is TGTGCCATCAGTGACAGGGATCAGCCCCAGCATTTT. The encoded protein is CAISDRDQPQHF.

This chain uses TRBV20-1 with TRBJ1-5; 7 nucleotides match TRBD1. Trimming cost V 3 bases and J 3 bases; bases outside gene matches: 17. Germline CDR1 DFQATT, CDR2 SNEGSKA (reference sequence). The CDR3 contains 18 residues. As DNA, the CDR3 is TGCAGTGCTAGTAACGTAGGAATAGGGGGCGGCTTCAATCAGCCCCAGCATTTT. Its translation is CSASNVGIGGGFNQPQHF.

This clonotype was counted many times. The gene calls are TRBV5-1 and TRBJ1-2, with D perhaps TRBD1 (5 bases). From germline, CDR1 is SGHRS and CDR2 YFSETQ. The CDR3 is made up of 13 amino acids. V was shortened by 4 bases and J by 3 bases, with 10 bases between the two germline ends. CDR3 bases: TGCGCCAGCAGCCAACGGGGGGACTATGGCTACACCTTC. Translation gives CASSQRGDYGYTF.

This chain joins TRBV7-8 and TRBJ2-5; 12 nucleotides match TRBD1. From germline, CDR1 is SGHVS and CDR2 FQNEAQ. This CDR3 contains 19 residues. The junction had 9 bases not matched to a gene; V was cut back by 0 bases and J by 1 base. CDR3 nucleotides: TGTGCCAGCAGCTTAGCTCCGGGACAGGGGGCAATTTTCCAAGAGACCCAGTACTTC. This encodes CASSLAPGQGAIFQETQYF.

This clonotype was seen only a few times. V and J are TRBV4-3 and TRBJ1-2; unclear D gene. This CDR3 has 17 residues. V lost 0 bases and J lost 4, with 18 bases in between. CDR1 LGHNA and CDR2 YSLEER come from the germline V gene. This CDR3 is CASSQDWSEEGTYGYTF. The CDR3 DNA is TGCGCCAGCAGCCAAGATTGGTCGGAGGAGGGAACCTATGGCTACACCTTC.

This clonotype was counted a few times. The gene calls are TRBV11-2 and TRBJ1-2; 8 bases match TRBD1. The CDR3 totals 13 residues. V trimming: 5 bases; J trimming: 8 bases; junction bases outside the gene matches: 7. Germline CDR1 reads SGHAT; CDR2 reads FQNNGV. Here the CDR3 reads CASSQGQAGGYTF. DNA of the CDR3: TGTGCCAGCAGCCAGGGACAGGCCGGCGGCTACACCTTC.

This clonotype was recorded a few times. The CDR3 region is CSVEEFEKLFF. DNA of the CDR3: TGCAGCGTTGAGGAGTTCGAAAAACTGTTTTTT. This sequence joins TRBV29-1 and TRBJ1-4, with D uncertain. The germline CDR1 and CDR2 sequences are SQVTM and ANQGSEA. Trimming removed 3 bases from V and 8 bases from J, with 7 bases in between. This CDR3 region has 11 residues.

The gene calls are TRBV27 and TRBJ2-1; D gene unclear. The CDR3 is 15 residues long. Germline V gene data show CDR1 as MNHEY and CDR2 as SMNVEV (reference sequence). V lost 0 bases and J lost 0, with 6 bases in between. CDR3 in DNA: TGTGCCAGCAGTTTATCGTCCTTCTCCTACAATGAGCAGTTCTTC. Translating gives CASSLSSFSYNEQFF.

This clonotype has only a few counts. This chain uses TRBV12-3 or TRBV12-4 with TRBJ2-3, with D unclear. The CDR3 sequence is 14 residues long. V lost 6 bases and J 0 bases, leaving 10 bases between the germline ends. The chain's CDR3 is CASRHRPSTDTQYF. CDR3 nucleotides: TGTGCCAGCAGACACCGACCCAGCACAGATACGCAGTATTTT.

The rearrangement uses TRBV18 and TRBJ1-1, with TRBD1 matching 10 bases. CDR3 size: 17 residues. V lost 4 bases, J lost 1 base, and 9 bases stayed unmatched. Germline-derived CDR1 and CDR2 are KGHSH and LQKENI. This CDR3 reads CASSLDRGSTRNTEAFF. The CDR3 DNA reads as TGTGCCAGCTCACTGGACAGGGGGAGTACTCGGAACACTGAAGCTTTCTTT. Drawing the rest from reference TRBV18 and TRBJ1-1, the complete variable domain is NAGVMQNPRHLVRRRGQEARLRCSPMKGHSHVYWYRQLPEEGLKFMVYLQKENIIDESGMPKERFSAEFPKEGPSILRIQQVVRGDSAAYFCASSLDRGSTRNTEAFFGQGTRLTVV.